The rows below give T cell receptor beta chains drawn from one sample of a study of T cells in Graves' hyperthyroidism and ophthalmopathy. TCRdb called the multiplex PCR reads again in MiXCR, with one record for every CDR3 protein. The sample contains under 450,000 distinct CDR3 sequences, approximately 15% of which appear only once. The specimen was blood. The receptor source for this set is a woman between 18 and 30 years old with Graves' hyperthyroidism. Each CDR3 is given with its conserved first and last residue. D genes are given only for firm matches. Expanded clones get a size class; other rows say once, few or many, or leave the size out.

TRBJ1-4,few,TRBD1,TRBV15,TGTGCCACCCAGAGCCTGGGACAGGGGGCCTTCGGGGAAAAACTGTTTTTT,CATQSLGQGAFGEKLFF
TRBJ1-6,many,-,TRBV28,TGTGCCAGCAGTTTCCCAGTCCGAACCCAAAATTCACCCCTCCACTTT,CASSFPVRTQNSPLHF
TRBJ2-1,many,TRBD2,TRBV6-2/TRBV6-3,TGTGCCAGCAGTACCAGAGCGGGGGGCTCCTACAATGAGCAGTTCTTC,CASSTRAGGSYNEQFF
TRBJ2-7,many,-,TRBV5-5,TGTGCCAGCAGCTTTAATGCGTTATCATCCTACGAGCAGTACTTC,CASSFNALSSYEQYF
TRBJ2-7,many,TRBD2,TRBV6-1,TGTGCCAGCAGCGGACTAGCTCTTATCTACGAGCAGTACTTC,CASSGLALIYEQYF
TRBJ1-1,many,-,TRBV7-9,TGTGCCAGCAGCATCGCGGGGTATGAAGCTTTCTTT,CASSIAGYEAFF
TRBJ2-7,-,-,TRBV27,TGTGCCAGCAGTGTACACAGAGGATGGGTCTCCTACGAGCAGTACTTC,CASSVHRGWVSYEQYF
TRBJ1-5,-,TRBD1,TRBV20-1,TGCAGTGCTACCCGGGACAGGGAAGGTCAGCCCCAGCATTTT,CSATRDREGQPQHF
TRBJ1-2,few,TRBD1,TRBV6-1,TGTGCCAGCAGTTATTTAGGTCGCGGGGACAGGGGATCTGGCTACACCTTC,CASSYLGRGDRGSGYTF
TRBJ2-5,-,-,TRBV7-9,TGTGCCAGCAGCTTAGCGCCAGAGGGGGAAGAGACCCAGTACTTC,CASSLAPEGEETQYF
TRBJ2-2,many,-,TRBV3-1,TGTGCCAGCAGCCAAGAACTGAGGGCCGGGGAGCTGTTTTTT,CASSQELRAGELFF
TRBJ1-2,many,-,TRBV7-9,TGTGCCAGCAGCTTAGGCGCGACGGCACCGAGCTACACCTTC,CASSLGATAPSYTF
TRBJ1-2,-,-,TRBV5-1,TGCGCCAGCAGCTTCGGTCCTCAATATGGCTACACCTTC,CASSFGPQYGYTF
TRBJ1-2,-,-,TRBV20-1,TGCAGTGCTAGCGCCGCCAGGTTTAACGCGAACTATGGCTACACCTTC,CSASAARFNANYGYTF
TRBJ2-7,-,-,TRBV20-1,TGCAGTGCTAGAGAGTGGGACAAATACTACGAGCAGTACTTC,CSAREWDKYYEQYF
TRBJ1-1,few,-,TRBV6-1,TGTGCCAGCAGGCTGACTGGAGCTTTCTTT,CASRLTGAFF
TRBJ2-5,-,-,TRBV6-1,TGTGCCAGCAGCTCATCGGGGGCCGGTATTTCCCTAGAGACCCAGTACTTC,CASSSSGAGISLETQYF
TRBJ1-4,few,TRBD1,TRBV12-3/TRBV12-4,TGTGCCAGCAGTCTGGGGGGACAGGAAAAACTGTTTTTT,CASSLGGQEKLFF
TRBJ1-6,-,TRBD1,TRBV14,TGTGCCAGCAGCCAAGGGACAGGGCATGTGACACCCCTCCACTTT,CASSQGTGHVTPLHF
TRBJ1-3,-,-,TRBV7-6,TGTGCCAGCAGCTTAGGAGGGGGCTCTGGAAACACCATATATTTT,CASSLGGGSGNTIYF
TRBJ2-3,many,TRBD2,TRBV7-3,TGTGCCAGCAGCTTACTAGCGGGGGGCACAGATACGCAGTATTTT,CASSLLAGGTDTQYF
TRBJ1-5,many,-,TRBV28,TGTGCCAGCAGTCCCATAGAGCCCGCGGCAAATCAGCCCCAGCATTTT,CASSPIEPAANQPQHF
TRBJ1-1,-,TRBD1,TRBV4-1,TGCGCCAGCAGCCAAGCAGGGGGCCTCGTCACTGAAGCTTTCTTT,CASSQAGGLVTEAFF
TRBJ2-5,many,TRBD1,TRBV20-1,TGCAGTGCTAGGTTATGGGACAGGGGATACCAAGAGACCCAGTACTTC,CSARLWDRGYQETQYF
TRBJ1-5,many,-,TRBV7-8,TGTGCCAGCAGCTCTTCGGTTAGCAATCAGCCCCAGCATTTT,CASSSSVSNQPQHF
TRBJ2-7,-,TRBD1,TRBV20-1,TGCAGTGCTAACAGGGGGACCTACGAGCAGTACTTC,CSANRGTYEQYF
TRBJ1-2,-,TRBD1,TRBV10-3,TGTGCCATCAGTGAGTCTCAACAGGGGGGCTATGGCTACACCTTC,CAISESQQGGYGYTF
TRBJ1-5,many,TRBD1,TRBV28,TGTGCCAGCAGTTCGTACAGGGGCCTAAACAATCAGCCCCAGCATTTT,CASSSYRGLNNQPQHF
TRBJ2-7,-,-,TRBV3-1,TGTGCCAGCAGCCACGGTGTGGGCAGCTCGGGGGAGCAGTACTTC,CASSHGVGSSGEQYF